The clone carrying this T cell receptor beta chain has just a few counts. The data derive from a study of blood T cell repertoires in COVID-19. Recovered participants had two consecutive negative NP/OP PCR tests, healthcare professional clearance, or symptom resolution. CDR3 size: 18 residues. V gave up 0 bases and J gave up 0 bases, with 17 bases separating them. Per the germline V gene, CDR1 is MNHEY and CDR2 is SVGEGT. Repertoires were generated with immunoSEQ multiplex PCR, while TCRdb's copy carries only in-frame clones and drops some. In the table there are around 310,000 clones, about nine tenths of which are singletons.

The sequencing input was PBMCs or T cells enriched from blood (not recorded which). The sequence derives from a woman in her 30s who had recovered from COVID-19. This chain connects TRBV6-2 or TRBV6-3 to TRBJ1-1; no definite D call. This chain's CDR3 is CASSYSPRSSKLNTEAFF. CDR3 DNA: TGTGCCAGCAGTTACTCACCGAGATCATCTAAACTGAACACTGAAGCTTTCTTT.